The table lists the clone carrying this T cell receptor (beta chain) with many counts. MiXCR, run by TCRdb on the RT-PCR reads, gives a single entry per CDR3 protein. This table has about 680,000 distinct CDR3 sequences, approximately 15% appearing once. The origin of this receptor is a female donor in good health, serving as a healthy control. The material sequenced was memory CD4+ T cells from blood.

CDR3 in amino acids: CASSLVHSNQPQHF. Here the CDR3 DNA reads TGTGCCAGCAGCTTAGTACATAGCAATCAGCCCCAGCATTTT. The chain uses TRBV7-2 and TRBJ1-5; D ambiguous. In germline, CDR1 is SGHTA, CDR2 FQGNSA. The V end lost 1 base, the J end lost 0 bases, and 4 bases lay between the germline ends. The CDR3 is 14 amino acids.